The 8 T cell receptor beta chains listed next were all sequenced from one sample in a study of blood T cell repertoires in COVID-19. TCRdb keeps only in-frame clones here, not all; method: immunoSEQ multiplex PCR. The sample records fewer than 350,000 clones, about 86% being singletons. The sample comprised peripheral blood. The source is a woman aged 70 to 79 with COVID-19, enrolled during active disease.

The rearrangement links TRBV2 to TRBJ1-2; no clear D gene. The CDR3 contains 14 residues. V lost 2 bases and J lost 4, with 11 bases in between. Germline CDR1 reads SNHLY; CDR2 reads FYNNEI. The CDR3 is CASSESLEGYGYTF. The CDR3 DNA reads TGTGCCAGCAGTGAATCCCTAGAAGGCTATGGCTACACCTTC.

This clone was picked up a small number of times. V and J are TRBV10-3 and TRBJ1-6; TRBD1 agrees at 8 bases. Germline V gene data show CDR1 as ENHRY and CDR2 as SYGVKD. The CDR3 has 13 residues. Trimming cost V 9 bases and J 7 bases; bases outside gene matches: 5. CDR3 in DNA: TGTGCCATTCAGGGGGCTCAAAATTCACCCCTCCACTTT. It encodes CAIQGAQNSPLHF.

This chain links TRBV5-1 with TRBJ2-7; 9 positions match TRBD1. The CDR3 consists of 12 residues. Germline CDR1 and CDR2: SGHRS and YFSETQ. V gave up 7 bases and J gave up 1 base; unmatched junction bases: 0. The CDR3 spells CASGTGSYEQYF. Here the CDR3 DNA reads TGCGCCAGCGGGACAGGGTCCTACGAGCAGTACTTC.

In its sample, this clone was seen a few times. This sequence joins TRBV29-1 and TRBJ1-1, with 7 bases matching TRBD1. The CDR3 length is 13 residues. After removal of 6 bases from V and 1 base from J, the junction contained 5 bases not matched to a gene. In germline, CDR1 is SQVTM, CDR2 ANQGSEA. The DNA of the CDR3 is TGCAGCGTGGTTGACAGGGCGAACACTGAAGCTTTCTTT. Translating gives CSVVDRANTEAFF.

This clone was observed a handful of times. The rearrangement uses TRBV28 and TRBJ1-1; 9 nucleotides line up with TRBD1. The CDR3 spans 14 residues. The J segment lost 5 bases and the V segment lost 4 bases, leaving 5 bases of the junction unmatched. CDR1 and CDR2 (germline): MDHEN, SYDVKM. The CDR3 DNA reads as TGTGCCAGCAGTTCCGGGACAGGGAGGACTGAAGCTTTCTTT. Residues: CASSSGTGRTEAFF.

CDR3 sequence (DNA): TGTGCCAGCAGTTCAGGGACAGGGAAGATGGGGGAGCAGTACTTC. Its translation: CASSSGTGKMGEQYF. The J gene is TRBJ2-7, the V gene TRBV7-9; 9 bases line up with TRBD1. Trimming took 6 bases from V and 7 from J; bases not matched to a gene: 13. CDR3 length: 15 amino acids. Germline-derived CDR1 and CDR2 are SEHNR and FQNEAQ (reference sequence).

This clone occurred a few times. The chain is built from TRBV7-6 and TRBJ2-1; D is perhaps TRBD1 (6 bases). The V gene's germline CDR1 is SGHVS and CDR2 FNYEAQ. This CDR3 contains 13 residues. Between the trimmed V and J ends, which lost 0 bases and 8 bases, there was a span of 8 bases. The CDR3 DNA follows: TGTGCCAGCAGCTTAGCCAGGGGCGATGAGCAGTTCTTC. Amino acids: CASSLARGDEQFF.

This chain uses TRBV10-3 with TRBJ1-4; D possibly corresponds to TRBD1 (6 bases). The CDR3 has 16 amino acids. Germline assignment: CDR1 ENHRY and CDR2 SYGVKD. Deletions cut 0 bases from V and 3 bases from J, with 11 bases between. This chain's CDR3 is CAISESQGNSNEKLFF. In DNA, the CDR3 is TGTGCCATCAGTGAGTCGCAGGGGAACTCTAATGAAAAACTGTTTTTT.